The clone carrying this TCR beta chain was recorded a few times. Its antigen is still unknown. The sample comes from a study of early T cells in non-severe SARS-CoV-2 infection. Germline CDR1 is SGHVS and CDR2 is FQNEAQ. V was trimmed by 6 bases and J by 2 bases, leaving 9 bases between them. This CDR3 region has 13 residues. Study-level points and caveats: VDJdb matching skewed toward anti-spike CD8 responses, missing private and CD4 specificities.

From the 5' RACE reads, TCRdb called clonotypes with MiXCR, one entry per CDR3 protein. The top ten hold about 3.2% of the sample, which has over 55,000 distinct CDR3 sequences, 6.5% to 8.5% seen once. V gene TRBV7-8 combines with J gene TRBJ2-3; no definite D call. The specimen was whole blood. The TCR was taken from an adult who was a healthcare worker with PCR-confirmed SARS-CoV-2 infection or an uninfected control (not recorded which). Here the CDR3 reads CASRGIFTDTQYF. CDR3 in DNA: TGTGCCAGCAGAGGGATTTTCACAGATACGCAGTATTTT.